A selection of T cell receptor beta chains follows, all from one sample in a study of blood T cell repertoires in COVID-19. The data were produced by immunoSEQ multiplex PCR, yet TCRdb's version contains in-frame clones alone and is incomplete. The sample has 150,000 to 200,000 clones; about 80% are singletons. Material for sequencing was peripheral blood. Receptor source: an elderly woman with acute or convalescent COVID-19. Both conserved end residues are part of each CDR3. D genes are given only for firm matches. Only part of the rows carry a size: once, few, many, or a class if the clone is expanded.

clone_size: once
d_call: TRBD2
j_call: TRBJ2-1
v_call: TRBV5-1
cdr3_aa: CASSLEAGGMNNEQFF
cdr3_nt: TGCGCCAGCAGCTTAGAGGCGGGAGGCATGAACAATGAGCAGTTCTTC

clone_size: -
d_call: TRBD1
j_call: TRBJ1-6
v_call: TRBV18
cdr3_aa: CASSQTGSNSPLHF
cdr3_nt: TGTGCCAGCTCACAGACAGGGAGCAATTCACCCCTCCACTTT

clone_size: -
d_call: -
j_call: TRBJ1-4
v_call: TRBV2
cdr3_aa: CASRYAAGGEKLFF
cdr3_nt: TGTGCCAGTCGATATGCAGCGGGAGGTGAAAAACTGTTTTTT

clone_size: -
d_call: -
j_call: TRBJ2-5
v_call: TRBV18
cdr3_aa: CASSPRGETQYF
cdr3_nt: TGTGCCAGCTCACCCCGAGGAGAGACCCAGTACTTC

clone_size: -
d_call: -
j_call: TRBJ2-7
v_call: TRBV5-6
cdr3_aa: CASSSRGYEQYF
cdr3_nt: TGTGCCAGCAGCTCTCGCGGGTATGAGCAGTACTTC

clone_size: -
d_call: -
j_call: TRBJ2-1
v_call: TRBV20-1
cdr3_aa: CSASWGGPNEQFF
cdr3_nt: TGCAGTGCTAGTTGGGGCGGTCCCAATGAGCAGTTCTTC

clone_size: -
d_call: TRBD2
j_call: TRBJ2-3
v_call: TRBV19
cdr3_aa: CASSMLAGVADTQYF
cdr3_nt: TGTGCCAGTAGTATGCTAGCGGGAGTAGCAGATACGCAGTATTTT

clone_size: many
d_call: -
j_call: TRBJ1-2
v_call: TRBV7-9
cdr3_aa: CASSLAIRGRGYTF
cdr3_nt: TGTGCCAGCAGCTTAGCAATTCGAGGAAGGGGCTACACCTTC

clone_size: -
d_call: TRBD2
j_call: TRBJ2-2
v_call: TRBV6-5
cdr3_aa: CASSRGLAGIGELFF
cdr3_nt: TGTGCCAGCAGCCGGGGACTAGCGGGCATCGGGGAGCTGTTTTTT

clone_size: -
d_call: -
j_call: TRBJ2-7
v_call: TRBV6-5
cdr3_aa: CASTSLDKEYEQYF
cdr3_nt: TGTGCCAGCACCTCACTCGACAAAGAATACGAGCAGTACTTC

clone_size: -
d_call: -
j_call: TRBJ2-1
v_call: TRBV5-1
cdr3_aa: CASSLSGGSYNEQFF
cdr3_nt: TGCGCCAGCAGCCTTAGCGGAGGCTCCTACAATGAGCAGTTCTTC

clone_size: once
d_call: TRBD2
j_call: TRBJ2-7
v_call: TRBV7-2
cdr3_aa: CASSIGLAGLHGYEQYF
cdr3_nt: TGTGCCAGCAGCATTGGACTAGCGGGACTGCATGGGTACGAGCAGTACTTC

clone_size: -
d_call: TRBD1
j_call: TRBJ1-1
v_call: TRBV20-1
cdr3_aa: CSAKGQGDAFF
cdr3_nt: TGCAGTGCCAAAGGACAGGGGGATGCTTTCTTT

clone_size: -
d_call: TRBD2
j_call: TRBJ2-5
v_call: TRBV5-6
cdr3_aa: CASSWRLAGGPGRETQYF
cdr3_nt: TGTGCCAGCAGCTGGAGACTAGCGGGAGGGCCGGGGCGAGAGACCCAGTACTTC

clone_size: -
d_call: TRBD1
j_call: TRBJ1-3
v_call: TRBV3-1/TRBV3-2
cdr3_aa: CASSQGQGGNTIYF
cdr3_nt: TGTGCCAGCAGCCAAGGGCAGGGGGGTAACACCATATATTTT

clone_size: -
d_call: -
j_call: TRBJ1-1
v_call: TRBV30
cdr3_aa: CAWTRGEGNTEAFF
cdr3_nt: TGTGCCTGGACTCGGGGGGAGGGGAACACTGAAGCTTTCTTT

clone_size: -
d_call: -
j_call: TRBJ1-1
v_call: TRBV9
cdr3_aa: CASSPRQLNTEAFF
cdr3_nt: TGTGCCAGCAGCCCCCGACAACTGAACACTGAAGCTTTCTTT

clone_size: few
d_call: TRBD2
j_call: TRBJ2-7
v_call: TRBV27
cdr3_aa: CASSPWGGSYEQYF
cdr3_nt: TGTGCCAGCTCCCCCTGGGGGGGCTCCTACGAGCAGTACTTC

clone_size: -
d_call: -
j_call: TRBJ1-1
v_call: TRBV28
cdr3_aa: CASSPPQRNTEAFF
cdr3_nt: TGTGCCAGCAGTCCCCCCCAGCGGAACACTGAAGCTTTCTTT

clone_size: once
d_call: TRBD1
j_call: TRBJ1-1
v_call: TRBV11-2
cdr3_aa: CASSGAGTGYTEAFF
cdr3_nt: TGTGCCAGCAGCGGGGCCGGGACAGGGTACACTGAAGCTTTCTTT

clone_size: few
d_call: TRBD1
j_call: TRBJ2-7
v_call: TRBV4-3
cdr3_aa: CASSQSQGANYEQYF
cdr3_nt: TGCGCCAGCAGCCAATCCCAGGGGGCAAATTACGAGCAGTACTTC

clone_size: -
d_call: -
j_call: TRBJ2-7
v_call: TRBV20-1
cdr3_aa: CSAGQEYEQYF
cdr3_nt: TGCAGTGCTGGCCAGGAATACGAGCAGTACTTC

clone_size: -
d_call: TRBD2
j_call: TRBJ2-1
v_call: TRBV6-5
cdr3_aa: CASRKGLAEYNEQFF
cdr3_nt: TGTGCCAGCAGAAAGGGACTAGCGGAATACAATGAGCAGTTCTTC

clone_size: -
d_call: TRBD1
j_call: TRBJ2-7
v_call: TRBV4-1
cdr3_aa: CASSLGQGHYEQYF
cdr3_nt: TGCGCCAGCAGCCTAGGACAGGGACACTACGAGCAGTACTTC

clone_size: -
d_call: TRBD2
j_call: TRBJ2-7
v_call: TRBV6-1
cdr3_aa: CASSDGTGLAGTYEQYF
cdr3_nt: TGTGCCAGCAGTGATGGTACGGGACTAGCGGGGACCTACGAGCAGTACTTC

clone_size: -
d_call: -
j_call: TRBJ1-1
v_call: TRBV19
cdr3_aa: CASIQNTEAFF
cdr3_nt: TGTGCCAGTATCCAGAACACTGAAGCTTTCTTT

clone_size: -
d_call: TRBD1
j_call: TRBJ1-2
v_call: TRBV6-2/TRBV6-3
cdr3_aa: CASSSGTGRGYTF
cdr3_nt: TGTGCCAGCAGTTCCGGGACAGGGAGAGGCTACACCTTC

clone_size: -
d_call: TRBD2
j_call: TRBJ2-1
v_call: TRBV11-2
cdr3_aa: CASSQGLAAYNEQFF
cdr3_nt: TGTGCCAGCAGCCAAGGACTAGCTGCTTACAATGAGCAGTTCTTC

clone_size: -
d_call: -
j_call: TRBJ2-5
v_call: TRBV3-1/TRBV3-2
cdr3_aa: CASSQDPRAREETQYF
cdr3_nt: TGTGCCAGCAGCCAAGATCCCAGGGCGAGAGAAGAGACCCAGTACTTC

clone_size: -
d_call: -
j_call: TRBJ1-1
v_call: TRBV11-2
cdr3_aa: CASSLDLRGTEAFF
cdr3_nt: TGTGCCAGCAGCTTAGATCTGAGAGGCACTGAAGCTTTCTTT

clone_size: -
d_call: -
j_call: TRBJ1-5
v_call: TRBV7-8
cdr3_aa: CASSSIWGGNQPQHF
cdr3_nt: TGTGCCAGCAGCTCGATATGGGGGGGCAATCAGCCCCAGCATTTT

clone_size: -
d_call: -
j_call: TRBJ2-5
v_call: TRBV6-6
cdr3_aa: CASGDKKETQYF
cdr3_nt: TGTGCCAGCGGTGACAAGAAAGAGACCCAGTACTTC

clone_size: -
d_call: -
j_call: TRBJ2-7
v_call: TRBV11-2
cdr3_aa: CASSRDSPYEQYF
cdr3_nt: TGTGCCAGCAGCCGAGACAGCCCCTACGAGCAGTACTTC

clone_size: -
d_call: -
j_call: TRBJ2-7
v_call: TRBV5-6
cdr3_aa: CASSPETGFAYEQYF
cdr3_nt: TGTGCCAGCAGCCCCGAGACAGGATTTGCCTACGAGCAGTACTTC

clone_size: -
d_call: -
j_call: TRBJ1-3
v_call: TRBV6-1
cdr3_aa: CASSEKRIGNTIYF
cdr3_nt: TGTGCCAGCAGTGAAAAGAGGATTGGAAACACCATATATTTT

clone_size: -
d_call: -
j_call: TRBJ2-5
v_call: TRBV13
cdr3_aa: CASSLRRGETQYF
cdr3_nt: TGTGCCAGCAGCTTACGTAGGGGGGAGACCCAGTACTTC

clone_size: -
d_call: TRBD2
j_call: TRBJ2-5
v_call: TRBV7-2
cdr3_aa: CASSLSRGRTGETQYF
cdr3_nt: TGTGCCAGCAGCTTATCTCGCGGGAGGACGGGGGAGACCCAGTACTTC

clone_size: -
d_call: TRBD2
j_call: TRBJ2-5
v_call: TRBV12-5
cdr3_aa: CASGPPGGAGLRQETQYF
cdr3_nt: TGTGCTAGTGGACCACCGGGGGGAGCGGGACTTCGCCAAGAGACCCAGTACTTC

clone_size: -
d_call: -
j_call: TRBJ1-5
v_call: TRBV21-1
cdr3_aa: CASSKDGRPPSVSNQPQHF
cdr3_nt: TGTGCCAGCAGCAAAGACGGCAGACCCCCGAGCGTTAGCAATCAGCCCCAGCATTTT

clone_size: -
d_call: -
j_call: TRBJ2-6
v_call: TRBV6-1
cdr3_aa: CASSERTVSGANVLTF
cdr3_nt: TGTGCCAGCAGTGAAAGAACAGTCTCTGGGGCCAACGTCCTGACTTTC

clone_size: -
d_call: -
j_call: TRBJ2-1
v_call: TRBV30
cdr3_aa: CAWSDGFDEQFF
cdr3_nt: TGTGCCTGGAGTGACGGGTTCGATGAGCAGTTCTTC

clone_size: -
d_call: -
j_call: TRBJ1-1
v_call: TRBV12-5
cdr3_aa: CASGLVRGDHTDAFF
cdr3_nt: TGTGCTAGTGGTTTGGTACGGGGGGACCACACTGACGCTTTCTTT

clone_size: -
d_call: -
j_call: TRBJ1-1
v_call: TRBV6-1
cdr3_aa: CASSEPFGAFF
cdr3_nt: TGTGCCAGCAGTGAGCCCTTCGGAGCTTTCTTT

clone_size: -
d_call: TRBD1
j_call: TRBJ1-3
v_call: TRBV7-6
cdr3_aa: CASSPGQENTIYF
cdr3_nt: TGTGCCAGCAGCCCGGGACAGGAAAACACCATATATTTT

clone_size: -
d_call: -
j_call: TRBJ1-1
v_call: TRBV19
cdr3_aa: CASSPGDLNTEAFF
cdr3_nt: TGTGCCAGTAGTCCCGGGGATCTGAACACTGAAGCTTTCTTT

clone_size: -
d_call: TRBD1
j_call: TRBJ1-2
v_call: TRBV5-1
cdr3_aa: CASSLGTGPYGYTF
cdr3_nt: TGCGCCAGCAGCTTGGGGACAGGGCCCTATGGCTACACCTTC

clone_size: -
d_call: -
j_call: TRBJ1-4
v_call: TRBV19
cdr3_aa: CASRLTGSNEKLFF
cdr3_nt: TGTGCCAGCAGACTAACAGGGTCTAATGAAAAACTGTTTTTT

clone_size: -
d_call: -
j_call: TRBJ1-1
v_call: TRBV6-5
cdr3_aa: CASSYPQGTEAFF
cdr3_nt: TGTGCCAGCAGTTACCCGCAGGGCACTGAAGCTTTCTTT

clone_size: -
d_call: -
j_call: TRBJ2-2
v_call: TRBV9
cdr3_aa: CASKGSANTGELFF
cdr3_nt: TGTGCCAGCAAGGGTAGCGCGAACACCGGGGAGCTGTTTTTT

clone_size: -
d_call: TRBD2
j_call: TRBJ2-1
v_call: TRBV18
cdr3_aa: CASSPQAGGLVDEQFF
cdr3_nt: TGTGCCAGCTCACCACAGGCGGGAGGGCTTGTCGATGAGCAGTTCTTC

clone_size: -
d_call: TRBD1
j_call: TRBJ2-5
v_call: TRBV6-2/TRBV6-3
cdr3_aa: CASSNRDRQETQYF
cdr3_nt: TGTGCCAGCAGTAACCGGGACAGGCAAGAGACCCAGTACTTC

clone_size: -
d_call: -
j_call: TRBJ1-2
v_call: TRBV15
cdr3_aa: CATSSLTVLDGYTF
cdr3_nt: TGTGCCACCAGCAGCTTGACAGTCTTGGATGGCTACACCTTC

clone_size: -
d_call: -
j_call: TRBJ2-5
v_call: TRBV5-1
cdr3_aa: CASSGGTGETQYF
cdr3_nt: TGCGCCAGCTCTGGAGGGACGGGGGAGACCCAGTACTTC

clone_size: -
d_call: TRBD2
j_call: TRBJ2-1
v_call: TRBV19
cdr3_aa: CASRPLAGGREQFF
cdr3_nt: TGTGCCAGTAGACCACTAGCGGGAGGTAGGGAGCAGTTCTTC

clone_size: -
d_call: TRBD1
j_call: TRBJ2-7
v_call: TRBV30
cdr3_aa: CAWSAGTVDEQYF
cdr3_nt: TGTGCCTGGAGCGCCGGGACAGTCGACGAGCAGTACTTC